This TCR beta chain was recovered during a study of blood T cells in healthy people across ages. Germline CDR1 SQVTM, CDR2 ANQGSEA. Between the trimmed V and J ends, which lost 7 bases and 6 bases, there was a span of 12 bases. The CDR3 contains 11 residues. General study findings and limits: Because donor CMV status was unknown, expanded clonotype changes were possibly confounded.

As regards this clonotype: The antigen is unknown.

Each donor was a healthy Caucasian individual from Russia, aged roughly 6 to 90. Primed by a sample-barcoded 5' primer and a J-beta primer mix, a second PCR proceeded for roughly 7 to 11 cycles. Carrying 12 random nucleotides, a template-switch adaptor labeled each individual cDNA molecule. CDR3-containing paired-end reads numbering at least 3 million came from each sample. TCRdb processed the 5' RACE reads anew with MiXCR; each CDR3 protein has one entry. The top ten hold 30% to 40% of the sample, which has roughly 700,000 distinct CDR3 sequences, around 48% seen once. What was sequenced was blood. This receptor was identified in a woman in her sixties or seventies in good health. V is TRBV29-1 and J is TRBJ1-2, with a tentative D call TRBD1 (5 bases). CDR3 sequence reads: CSGGGTNGYTF. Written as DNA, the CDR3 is TGCAGCGGGGGGGGGACGAATGGCTACACCTTC. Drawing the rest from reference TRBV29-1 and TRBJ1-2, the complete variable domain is SAVISQKPSRDICQRGTSLTIQCQVDSQVTMMFWYRQQPGQSLTLIATANQGSEATYESGFVIDKFPISRPNLTFSTLTVSNMSPEDSSIYLCSGGGTNGYTFGSGTRLTVV.